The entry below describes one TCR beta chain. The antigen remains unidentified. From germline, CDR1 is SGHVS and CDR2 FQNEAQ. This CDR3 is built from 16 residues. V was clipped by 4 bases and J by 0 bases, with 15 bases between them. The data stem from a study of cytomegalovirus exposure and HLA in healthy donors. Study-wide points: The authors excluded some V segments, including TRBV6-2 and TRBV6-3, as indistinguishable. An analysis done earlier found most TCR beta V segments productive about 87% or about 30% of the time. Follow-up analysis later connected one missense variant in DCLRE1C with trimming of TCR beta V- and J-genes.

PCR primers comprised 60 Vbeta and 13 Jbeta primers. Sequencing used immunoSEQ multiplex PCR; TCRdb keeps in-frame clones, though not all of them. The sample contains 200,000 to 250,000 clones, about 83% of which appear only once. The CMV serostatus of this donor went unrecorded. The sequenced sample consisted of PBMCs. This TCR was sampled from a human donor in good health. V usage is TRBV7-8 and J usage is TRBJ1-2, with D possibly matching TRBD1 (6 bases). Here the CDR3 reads CASSSSRTGPNYGYTF. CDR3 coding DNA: TGTGCCAGCAGCTCTTCGAGAACAGGGCCTAACTATGGCTACACCTTC.